Below, 8 T cell receptor beta chains from the same sample are listed, as sequenced in a study of post-analysis software for immune sequencing data. Unique-molecular-identifier-tagged TCR beta cDNA libraries were used. MiXCR was run by TCRdb on the PCR reads, yielding one entry per CDR3 protein. Of around 190,000 distinct CDR3 sequences in the sample, around 29% were seen once. Their antigens remain unidentified. Study results and limitations: Patients had higher frequencies than controls of five TRBV segments, including TRBV5-6, TRBV5-1 and TRBV20-1.

The source material was blood. The receptor source for this set is a girl younger than 18 with multiple sclerosis.

V is TRBV5-1 and J is TRBJ2-5, with 11 nucleotides matching TRBD1. CDR3 length: 15 amino acids. The germline gives CDR1 SGHRS, CDR2 YFSETQ. V lost 2 bases, J lost 3 bases, and 3 bases stayed unmatched. CDR3 amino acids: CASSFGTGGEETQYF. The DNA of the CDR3 is TGCGCCAGCAGCTTCGGGACAGGGGGGGAAGAGACCCAGTACTTC.

The sample holds a few counts of this clonotype. The junction departs from the called germline gene at one end, perhaps through a read error. V usage is TRBV12-3 or TRBV12-4 and J usage is TRBJ2-3; no clear D gene. This CDR3 comprises 13 residues. CDR3 sequence reads: CAGSPGSTDTQYF. The CDR3 bases are TGTGCCGGCAGTCCCGGGAGCACAGATACGCAGTATTTT.

The chain employs TRBV28 and TRBJ1-1, with a weak D call TRBD1 (5 bases). V lost 6 bases to trimming and J lost 5 bases, with 13 bases between them. This CDR3 is 13 amino acids long. Germline-derived CDR1 and CDR2 are MDHEN and SYDVKM. CDR3 bases: TGTGCCAGCAGGGTGGTGGGGGGTACTGAAGCTTTCTTT. Translated, it gives CASRVVGGTEAFF.

Only a few counts were recorded for this clonotype. V gene TRBV2 combines with J gene TRBJ2-5, with a tentative D call TRBD1 (6 bases). The CDR3 runs 14 residues. The germline V gene has CDR1 SNHLY and CDR2 FYNNEI. The V and J ends lost 8 bases and 5 bases respectively, with 18 bases between them. The CDR3 coding sequence is TGTGCCAGCGGGTCACAGGGCCTTTTGGAGACCCAGTACTTC. Translated, it gives CASGSQGLLETQYF.

There are many counts of this clonotype. The chain combines TRBV20-1 with TRBJ1-5; 7 bases match TRBD1. In germline, CDR1 is DFQATT, CDR2 SNEGSKA (reference sequence). With V trimmed by 2 bases and J by 2 bases, 12 bases remained unmatched. The CDR3 covers 17 residues. The CDR3 region has the DNA TGCAGTGCTAGACGGACAGGTGGGGGGGTTGGCAATCAGCCCCAGCATTTT. Translated, it gives CSARRTGGGVGNQPQHF.

This clonotype was counted ten times or more. This sequence joins TRBV20-1 and TRBJ2-1, with 7 bases lining up with TRBD2. V shed 5 bases, J shed 7 bases, and the junction held 8 bases outside the gene matches. The germline gives CDR1 DFQATT, CDR2 SNEGSKA (reference sequence). The CDR3 is 13 residues long. The CDR3 loop is CSAPTSMVNEQFF. As DNA, the CDR3 is TGCAGTGCTCCGACTAGCATGGTTAATGAGCAGTTCTTC.

J is TRBJ2-3 and V is TRBV5-1; TRBD1 aligns across 9 bases. Germline V gene sequence: CDR1 SGHRS, CDR2 YFSETQ. The CDR3 covers 16 residues. V was clipped by 4 bases and J by 0 bases; unmatched bases: 6. The CDR3 sequence is CASSPNRGPSTDTQYF. The DNA for the CDR3 is TGCGCCAGCAGCCCGAACAGGGGGCCTAGCACAGATACGCAGTATTTT. Looking up the rest from reference TRBV5-1 and TRBJ2-3 gives the full variable domain: KAGVTQTPRYLIKTRGQQVTLSCSPISGHRSVSWYQQTPGQGLQFLFEYFSETQRNKGNFPGRFSGRQFSNSRSEMNVSTLELGDSALYLCASSPNRGPSTDTQYFGPGTRLTVL.

This clonotype was seen many times. The CDR3 region has the DNA TGTGCCAGCAGCTTACAGGGGAGTGGGAAGACCCAGTACTTC. Its protein product is CASSLQGSGKTQYF. This chain connects TRBV7-2 to TRBJ2-5; a weak D match, TRBD1 (6 bases). Deletions cut 2 bases from V and 6 bases from J, with 13 bases between. The CDR3 extends over 14 amino acids. Germline loops: CDR1 SGHTA, CDR2 FQGNSA.